These 2 T cell receptor beta chains came from one sample sequenced in a study of blood T cells in healthy people across ages. Primed by a sample-barcoded 5' primer and a J-beta primer mix, a second PCR proceeded for about 6 to 11 cycles. TCRdb called the 5' RACE reads again in MiXCR, with one record for every CDR3 protein. The data contain about 1,500,000 distinct CDR3 sequences, under 30% of them singletons. The sample consisted of blood. The receptor source for this set is a woman between 25 and 40 years old in good health.

This clonotype was observed a handful of times. V gene TRBV20-1 combines with J gene TRBJ2-3; D ambiguous. The germline CDR1 and CDR2 sequences are DFQATT and SNEGSKA (reference sequence). The CDR3 sequence is 14 residues long. Trimming cost V 5 bases and J 0 bases, with 12 bases left between them. CDR3 DNA sequence: TGCAGTGCTCCGAAGACGTCTAGCACAGATACGCAGTATTTT. It codes for CSAPKTSSTDTQYF.

The sample holds a few counts of this clonotype. V gene TRBV6-5 combines with J gene TRBJ2-7; D might be TRBD1 (6 bases). With 3 bases removed from V and 6 bases from J, the gap between germline ends came to 12 bases. The germline V gene has CDR1 MNHEY and CDR2 SVGAGI. CDR3 size: 13 residues. The CDR3 spells CASSYNRVAEQYF. In DNA, the CDR3 is TGTGCCAGCAGTTATAACAGGGTGGCCGAGCAGTACTTC.